These T cell receptor beta chains were read from a single sample in a study of T cells in Graves' hyperthyroidism and ophthalmopathy. TCRdb used MiXCR to reprocess the multiplex PCR reads, holding one entry per CDR3 protein. Counted here are hundreds of thousands of distinct CDR3 sequences, 11% to 15% occurring once; the ten biggest clones make up roughly 10%. The source material was blood. The receptor set was obtained from a woman younger than 35 with Graves' hyperthyroidism. Each CDR3 is given with its conserved first and last residue. A D gene is named only where the DNA matches it firmly. Only some rows state a clone size, as once, few, many or a class for expanded clones.

clone_size: few
v_call: TRBV19
j_call: TRBJ2-2
d_call: TRBD1
cdr3_aa: CASSTEEGTGIGGELFF
cdr3_nt: TGTGCCAGTAGTACCGAGGAAGGGACAGGGATAGGCGGGGAGCTGTTTTTT

clone_size: many
v_call: TRBV28
j_call: TRBJ2-2
d_call: TRBD2
cdr3_aa: CASSPGGGRNTGELFF
cdr3_nt: TGTGCCAGCAGTCCGGGCGGGGGGCGGAACACCGGGGAGCTGTTTTTT

clone_size: NA
v_call: TRBV4-1
j_call: TRBJ2-4
d_call: NA
cdr3_aa: CASSQDSGNIQYF
cdr3_nt: TGCGCCAGCAGCCAAGACTCGGGAAACATTCAGTACTTC

clone_size: few
v_call: TRBV2
j_call: TRBJ1-6
d_call: TRBD1
cdr3_aa: CASRGQGGSYNSPLHF
cdr3_nt: TGTGCCAGCAGGGGACAGGGCGGCTCCTATAATTCACCCCTCCACTTT

clone_size: many
v_call: TRBV18
j_call: TRBJ2-1
d_call: NA
cdr3_aa: CASSPQLGGEQFF
cdr3_nt: TGTGCCAGCTCACCACAACTAGGCGGTGAGCAGTTCTTC

clone_size: NA
v_call: TRBV10-3
j_call: TRBJ2-7
d_call: TRBD1
cdr3_aa: CAITGQGNNEQYF
cdr3_nt: TGTGCCATCACGGGACAGGGAAATAACGAGCAGTACTTC

clone_size: NA
v_call: TRBV4-1
j_call: TRBJ2-1
d_call: TRBD2
cdr3_aa: CASSQGLAGVDNEQFF
cdr3_nt: TGCGCCAGCAGCCAAGGGCTAGCGGGAGTAGACAATGAGCAGTTCTTC

clone_size: many
v_call: TRBV28
j_call: TRBJ1-1
d_call: TRBD1
cdr3_aa: CASRGQGASGTEAFF
cdr3_nt: TGTGCCAGCAGGGGACAGGGGGCTTCGGGAACTGAAGCTTTCTTT

clone_size: NA
v_call: TRBV7-2
j_call: TRBJ1-1
d_call: TRBD1
cdr3_aa: CASSLGDRMNTEAFF
cdr3_nt: TGTGCCAGCAGCTTAGGGGACAGAATGAACACTGAAGCTTTCTTT

clone_size: few
v_call: TRBV29-1
j_call: TRBJ1-1
d_call: NA
cdr3_aa: CSVESSWTEAFF
cdr3_nt: TGCAGCGTTGAGTCGAGTTGGACTGAAGCTTTCTTT

clone_size: NA
v_call: TRBV7-6
j_call: TRBJ1-1
d_call: TRBD1
cdr3_aa: CASSPGTGGHTEAFF
cdr3_nt: TGTGCCAGCAGCCCAGGGACAGGGGGCCATACTGAAGCTTTCTTT

clone_size: NA
v_call: TRBV7-2
j_call: TRBJ2-7
d_call: TRBD2
cdr3_aa: CASSLATSGRTNEQYF
cdr3_nt: TGTGCCAGCAGCTTAGCCACTAGCGGGAGGACCAACGAGCAGTACTTC

clone_size: few
v_call: TRBV4-3
j_call: TRBJ1-4
d_call: NA
cdr3_aa: CASSQASGTINEKLFF
cdr3_nt: TGCGCCAGCAGCCAAGCCTCAGGGACAATTAATGAAAAACTGTTTTTT

clone_size: NA
v_call: TRBV29-1
j_call: TRBJ1-1
d_call: NA
cdr3_aa: CSVERGGTEAFF
cdr3_nt: TGCAGCGTTGAACGAGGGGGCACTGAAGCTTTCTTT

clone_size: many
v_call: TRBV30
j_call: TRBJ1-3
d_call: TRBD1
cdr3_aa: CAWSMTGTGNTIYF
cdr3_nt: TGTGCCTGGAGTATGACAGGGACTGGAAACACCATATATTTT

clone_size: many
v_call: TRBV3-1
j_call: TRBJ1-4
d_call: NA
cdr3_aa: CASSPPHRREKLFF
cdr3_nt: TGTGCCAGCAGCCCCCCTCACAGACGAGAAAAACTGTTTTTT

clone_size: NA
v_call: TRBV10-3
j_call: TRBJ1-1
d_call: TRBD1
cdr3_aa: CAISATGQALTEAFF
cdr3_nt: TGTGCCATCAGTGCAACGGGACAGGCCCTCACTGAAGCTTTCTTT

clone_size: many
v_call: TRBV20-1
j_call: TRBJ2-7
d_call: NA
cdr3_aa: CSAPSPVREQYF
cdr3_nt: TGCAGTGCTCCATCTCCCGTCCGCGAGCAGTACTTC

clone_size: NA
v_call: TRBV4-1
j_call: TRBJ2-7
d_call: NA
cdr3_aa: CASSQALHYEQCF
cdr3_nt: TGCGCCAGCAGCCAAGCCCTCCATTACGAGCAGTGCTTC

clone_size: many
v_call: TRBV5-5
j_call: TRBJ2-7
d_call: NA
cdr3_aa: CASSFGRTGYYEQYF
cdr3_nt: TGTGCCAGCAGCTTCGGGCGAACTGGCTACTACGAGCAGTACTTC

clone_size: few
v_call: TRBV6-1
j_call: TRBJ1-2
d_call: NA
cdr3_aa: CASSPIGGEWSGYTF
cdr3_nt: TGTGCCAGCAGTCCTATCGGGGGGGAGTGGTCTGGCTACACCTTC

clone_size: NA
v_call: TRBV3-1
j_call: TRBJ1-6
d_call: NA
cdr3_aa: CASSRAGVDSPLHF
cdr3_nt: TGTGCCAGCAGCCGCGCGGGGGTCGACTCACCCCTCCACTTT

clone_size: many
v_call: TRBV13
j_call: TRBJ2-3
d_call: NA
cdr3_aa: CASSSRGSDTQYF
cdr3_nt: TGTGCCAGCAGCTCTCGGGGCTCAGATACGCAGTATTTT

clone_size: NA
v_call: TRBV20-1
j_call: TRBJ2-7
d_call: TRBD2
cdr3_aa: CSAAGTSYHEQYF
cdr3_nt: TGCAGTGCTGCGGGGACTAGCTACCACGAGCAGTACTTC

clone_size: few
v_call: TRBV20-1
j_call: TRBJ2-1
d_call: NA
cdr3_aa: CSASRENEQFF
cdr3_nt: TGCAGTGCTAGCCGTGAAAATGAGCAGTTCTTC

clone_size: many
v_call: TRBV7-2
j_call: TRBJ2-5
d_call: TRBD2
cdr3_aa: CASTERGQETQYF
cdr3_nt: TGTGCCAGCACCGAGCGGGGTCAAGAGACCCAGTACTTC

clone_size: many
v_call: TRBV29-1
j_call: TRBJ2-7
d_call: NA
cdr3_aa: CSVRDSGGGTYEQYF
cdr3_nt: TGCAGCGTCCGGGACAGCGGTGGAGGGACCTACGAGCAGTACTTC

clone_size: NA
v_call: TRBV10-3
j_call: TRBJ2-7
d_call: NA
cdr3_aa: CAISESVANGVSRSYEQYF
cdr3_nt: TGTGCCATCAGTGAGTCGGTAGCTAACGGGGTGAGCCGGTCCTACGAGCAGTACTTC

clone_size: many
v_call: TRBV11-2
j_call: TRBJ2-1
d_call: TRBD2
cdr3_aa: CASSLGLAIYNEQFF
cdr3_nt: TGTGCCAGCAGCTTGGGACTAGCGATCTACAATGAGCAGTTCTTC

clone_size: NA
v_call: TRBV7-9
j_call: TRBJ2-3
d_call: TRBD2
cdr3_aa: CASSKTSGRSLGTDTQYF
cdr3_nt: TGTGCCAGCAGCAAGACTAGCGGGAGGTCCCTTGGCACAGATACGCAGTATTTT

clone_size: NA
v_call: TRBV9
j_call: TRBJ2-3
d_call: NA
cdr3_aa: CASSVGLAEPRDTQYF
cdr3_nt: TGTGCCAGCAGCGTAGGCCTAGCCGAGCCTCGAGATACGCAGTATTTT

clone_size: many
v_call: TRBV3-1
j_call: TRBJ1-2
d_call: TRBD1
cdr3_aa: CASRGQGRNSNYGYTF
cdr3_nt: TGTGCCAGCAGAGGACAGGGGCGAAATAGTAACTATGGCTACACCTTC

clone_size: few
v_call: TRBV6-1
j_call: TRBJ1-3
d_call: NA
cdr3_aa: CASSGSDWSGNTIYF
cdr3_nt: TGTGCCAGCAGTGGATCGGACTGGTCTGGAAACACCATATATTTT

clone_size: many
v_call: TRBV7-2
j_call: TRBJ1-1
d_call: NA
cdr3_aa: CASSFLGKAEAFF
cdr3_nt: TGTGCCAGCAGCTTTCTGGGGAAGGCTGAAGCTTTCTTT

clone_size: many
v_call: TRBV20-1
j_call: TRBJ2-2
d_call: NA
cdr3_aa: CSARHTGELFF
cdr3_nt: TGCAGTGCTAGGCACACCGGGGAGCTGTTTTTT

clone_size: many
v_call: TRBV6-2/TRBV6-3
j_call: TRBJ2-1
d_call: NA
cdr3_aa: CAIQSGTLSVNEQFF
cdr3_nt: TGTGCCATCCAGTCCGGGACCTTGAGCGTAAATGAGCAGTTCTTC

clone_size: many
v_call: TRBV11-2
j_call: TRBJ1-1
d_call: NA
cdr3_aa: CASSIQVGAFF
cdr3_nt: TGTGCCAGCAGCATACAAGTTGGGGCTTTCTTT

clone_size: NA
v_call: TRBV29-1
j_call: TRBJ1-3
d_call: NA
cdr3_aa: CSVRPSSGNTIYF
cdr3_nt: TGCAGCGTGAGACCGAGCTCTGGAAACACCATATATTTT

clone_size: many
v_call: TRBV7-9
j_call: TRBJ2-5
d_call: NA
cdr3_aa: CASRPGVTLAIVPQYF
cdr3_nt: TGTGCCAGCAGGCCCGGTGTGACACTGGCGATTGTCCCCCAGTACTTC

clone_size: NA
v_call: TRBV20-1
j_call: TRBJ2-3
d_call: TRBD2
cdr3_aa: CSARPAGAGTDTQYF
cdr3_nt: TGCAGTGCTAGACCAGCGGGAGCGGGCACAGATACGCAGTATTTT

clone_size: few
v_call: TRBV27
j_call: TRBJ1-1
d_call: NA
cdr3_aa: CASSLWATANTEAFF
cdr3_nt: TGTGCCAGCAGTTTATGGGCGACAGCTAACACTGAAGCTTTCTTT

clone_size: many
v_call: TRBV3-1
j_call: TRBJ1-1
d_call: NA
cdr3_aa: CASSPGSKGSEAFF
cdr3_nt: TGTGCCAGCAGCCCAGGGTCCAAGGGGTCTGAAGCTTTCTTT

clone_size: many
v_call: TRBV4-2
j_call: TRBJ1-2
d_call: NA
cdr3_aa: CASSQGLRSNYGYTF
cdr3_nt: TGTGCCAGCAGCCAAGGGTTACGCTCTAACTATGGCTACACCTTC

clone_size: NA
v_call: TRBV2
j_call: TRBJ1-5
d_call: NA
cdr3_aa: CASRETGFYFNQPQHF
cdr3_nt: TGTGCCAGCAGGGAGACAGGATTCTACTTTAATCAGCCCCAGCATTTT

clone_size: NA
v_call: TRBV10-2
j_call: TRBJ2-7
d_call: NA
cdr3_aa: CASKDGPYSYEQYF
cdr3_nt: TGCGCCAGCAAAGACGGGCCTTACTCCTACGAGCAGTACTTC

clone_size: many
v_call: TRBV4-3
j_call: TRBJ2-7
d_call: NA
cdr3_aa: CASSQWAGYEQYF
cdr3_nt: TGCGCCAGCAGCCAATGGGCGGGCTACGAGCAGTACTTC

clone_size: few
v_call: TRBV7-9
j_call: TRBJ2-1
d_call: NA
cdr3_aa: CASSPGTFEQFF
cdr3_nt: TGTGCCAGCAGCCCCGGGACATTCGAGCAGTTCTTC

clone_size: few
v_call: TRBV27
j_call: TRBJ2-7
d_call: NA
cdr3_aa: CASSFQGFRTYEQYF
cdr3_nt: TGTGCCAGCAGTTTTCAGGGATTCCGAACCTACGAGCAGTACTTC

clone_size: many
v_call: TRBV3-1
j_call: TRBJ2-1
d_call: NA
cdr3_aa: CASSRSAGNEQFF
cdr3_nt: TGTGCCAGCAGCCGGTCGGCGGGCAATGAGCAGTTCTTC

clone_size: many
v_call: TRBV2
j_call: TRBJ1-2
d_call: NA
cdr3_aa: CASSDAKDIYGYTF
cdr3_nt: TGTGCCAGCAGTGATGCTAAGGACATCTATGGCTACACCTTC